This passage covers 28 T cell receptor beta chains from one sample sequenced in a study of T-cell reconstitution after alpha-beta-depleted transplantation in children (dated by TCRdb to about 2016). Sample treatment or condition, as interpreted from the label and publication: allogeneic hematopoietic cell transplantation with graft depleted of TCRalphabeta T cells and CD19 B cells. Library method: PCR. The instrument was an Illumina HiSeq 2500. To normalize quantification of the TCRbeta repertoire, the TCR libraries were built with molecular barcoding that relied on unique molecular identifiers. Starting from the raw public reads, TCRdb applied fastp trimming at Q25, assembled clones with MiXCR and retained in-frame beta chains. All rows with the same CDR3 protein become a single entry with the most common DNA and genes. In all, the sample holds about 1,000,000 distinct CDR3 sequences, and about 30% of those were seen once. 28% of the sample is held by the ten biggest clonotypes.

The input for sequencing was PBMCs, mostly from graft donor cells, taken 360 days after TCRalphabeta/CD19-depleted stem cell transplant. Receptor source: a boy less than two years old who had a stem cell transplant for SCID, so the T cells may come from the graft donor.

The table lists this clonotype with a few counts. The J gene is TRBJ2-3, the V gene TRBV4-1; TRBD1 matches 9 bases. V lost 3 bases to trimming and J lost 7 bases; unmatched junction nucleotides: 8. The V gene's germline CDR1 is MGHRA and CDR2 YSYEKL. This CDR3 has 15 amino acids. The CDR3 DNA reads TGCGCCAGCAGCCAGCTGGGACAGGGACCGTATACGCAGTATTTT. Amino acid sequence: CASSQLGQGPYTQYF.

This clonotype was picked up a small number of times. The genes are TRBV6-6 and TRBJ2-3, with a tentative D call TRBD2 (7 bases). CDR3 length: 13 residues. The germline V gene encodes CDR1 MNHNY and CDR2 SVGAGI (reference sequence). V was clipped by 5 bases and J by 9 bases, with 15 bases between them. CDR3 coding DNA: TGTGCCAGCAGTCCGATGGGCGGGGGCACGCAGTATTTT. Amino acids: CASSPMGGGTQYF.

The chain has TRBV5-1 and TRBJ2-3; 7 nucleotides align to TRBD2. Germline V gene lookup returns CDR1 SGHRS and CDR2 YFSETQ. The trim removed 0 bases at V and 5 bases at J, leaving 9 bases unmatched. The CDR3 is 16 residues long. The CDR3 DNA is TGCGCCAGCAGCTTGGCGCCGAGCGGGGAGGTAGATACGCAGTATTTT. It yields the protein CASSLAPSGEVDTQYF.

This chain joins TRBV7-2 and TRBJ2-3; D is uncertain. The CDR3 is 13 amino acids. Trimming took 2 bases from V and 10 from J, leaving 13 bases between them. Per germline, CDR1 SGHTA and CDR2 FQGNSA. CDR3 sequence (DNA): TGTGCCAGCAGCTTATCGGGCCTTATCGCGCAGTATTTT. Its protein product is CASSLSGLIAQYF.

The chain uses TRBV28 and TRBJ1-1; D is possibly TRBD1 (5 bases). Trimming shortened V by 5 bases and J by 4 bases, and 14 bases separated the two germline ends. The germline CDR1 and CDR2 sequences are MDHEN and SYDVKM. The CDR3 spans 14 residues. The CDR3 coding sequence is TGTGCCAGCAGTCCACGACCGAGGGGCACTGAAGCTTTCTTT. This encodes CASSPRPRGTEAFF.

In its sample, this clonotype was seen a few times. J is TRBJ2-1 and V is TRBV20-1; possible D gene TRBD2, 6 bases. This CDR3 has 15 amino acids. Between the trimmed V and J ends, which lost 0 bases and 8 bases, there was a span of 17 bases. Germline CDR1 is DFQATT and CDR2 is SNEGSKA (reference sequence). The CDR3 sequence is CSARDRTTPRDEQFF. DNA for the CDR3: TGCAGTGCTAGAGATCGGACTACCCCTCGGGATGAGCAGTTCTTC.

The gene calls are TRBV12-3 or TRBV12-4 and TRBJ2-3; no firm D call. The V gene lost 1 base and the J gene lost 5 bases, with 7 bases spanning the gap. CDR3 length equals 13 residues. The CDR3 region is CASSLGDRDTQYF. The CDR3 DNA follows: TGTGCCAGCAGTTTAGGAGATAGAGATACGCAGTATTTT.

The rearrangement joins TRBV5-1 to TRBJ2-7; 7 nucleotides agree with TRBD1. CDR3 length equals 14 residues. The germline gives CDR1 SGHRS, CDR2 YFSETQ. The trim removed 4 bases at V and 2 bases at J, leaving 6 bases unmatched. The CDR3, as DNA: TGCGCCAGCAGCGGCGGACAGGCCACCTACGAGCAGTACTTC. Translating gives CASSGGQATYEQYF.

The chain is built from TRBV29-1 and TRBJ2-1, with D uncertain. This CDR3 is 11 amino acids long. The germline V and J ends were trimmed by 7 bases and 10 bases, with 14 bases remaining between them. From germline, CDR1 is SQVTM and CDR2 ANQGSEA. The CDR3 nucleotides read TGCAGCGCGGCCCGGTTCGGCGAGCAGTTCTTC. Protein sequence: CSAARFGEQFF.

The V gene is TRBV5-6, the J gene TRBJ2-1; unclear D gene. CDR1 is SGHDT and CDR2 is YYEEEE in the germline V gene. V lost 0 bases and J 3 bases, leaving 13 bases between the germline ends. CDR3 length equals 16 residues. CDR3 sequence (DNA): TGTGCCAGCAGCTTGGGGTCCGGGCAATTCTACAATGAGCAGTTCTTC. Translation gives CASSLGSGQFYNEQFF.

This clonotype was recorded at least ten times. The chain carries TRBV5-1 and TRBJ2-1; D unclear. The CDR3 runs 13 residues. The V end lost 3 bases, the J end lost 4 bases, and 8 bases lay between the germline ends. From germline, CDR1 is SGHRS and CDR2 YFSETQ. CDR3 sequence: CASSSYSYNEQFF. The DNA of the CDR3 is TGCGCCAGCAGCTCGTACAGTTACAATGAGCAGTTCTTC. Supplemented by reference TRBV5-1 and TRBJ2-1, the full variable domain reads KAGVTQTPRYLIKTRGQQVTLSCSPISGHRSVSWYQQTPGQGLQFLFEYFSETQRNKGNFPGRFSGRQFSNSRSEMNVSTLELGDSALYLCASSSYSYNEQFFGPGTRLTVL.

The CDR3 nucleotides read TGTGCCAGCAGCTCAGCAGTGGGACACCCTCGACCAAGTATGGCTTTCTTT. It specifies CASSSAVGHPRPSMAFF. The chain couples TRBV9 to TRBJ1-1, with D tentatively TRBD1 (6 bases). V was clipped by 4 bases and J by 11 bases, with 30 bases between them. Germline CDR1 reads SGDLS; CDR2 reads YYNGEE. The CDR3 loop spans 17 amino acids.

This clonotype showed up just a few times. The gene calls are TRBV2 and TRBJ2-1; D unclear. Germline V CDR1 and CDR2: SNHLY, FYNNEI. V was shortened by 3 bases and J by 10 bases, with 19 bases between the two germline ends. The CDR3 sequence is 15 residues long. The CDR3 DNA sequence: TGTGCCAGCAGTGAGGAAGACCTGCTGGTCGTCGAGCAGTTCTTC. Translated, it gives CASSEEDLLVVEQFF.

The CDR3 DNA sequence: TGTGCCAGCAGTTTGTCGGCAACTGGAAACACCATATATTTT. It yields the protein CASSLSATGNTIYF. This chain links TRBV12-3 or TRBV12-4 with TRBJ1-3; no clear D. V was cut by 3 bases and J by 2 bases, with 8 bases left in between. This CDR3 spans 14 amino acids.

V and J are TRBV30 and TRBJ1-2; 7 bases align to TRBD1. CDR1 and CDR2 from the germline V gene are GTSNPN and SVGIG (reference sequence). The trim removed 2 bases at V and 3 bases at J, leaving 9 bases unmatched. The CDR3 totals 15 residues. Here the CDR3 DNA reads TGTGCCTGGAGTTCCGACAGGGAGGGGGACTATGGCTACACCTTC. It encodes CAWSSDREGDYGYTF.

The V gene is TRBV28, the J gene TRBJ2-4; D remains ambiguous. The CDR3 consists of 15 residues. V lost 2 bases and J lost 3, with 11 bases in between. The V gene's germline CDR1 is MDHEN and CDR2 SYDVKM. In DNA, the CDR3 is TGTGCCAGCAGTTTAATCACAGTCAGCAAAAACATTCAGTACTTC. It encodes CASSLITVSKNIQYF.

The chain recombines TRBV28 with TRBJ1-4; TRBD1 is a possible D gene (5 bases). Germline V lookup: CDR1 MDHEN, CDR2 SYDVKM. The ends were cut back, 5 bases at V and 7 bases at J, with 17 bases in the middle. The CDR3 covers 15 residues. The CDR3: CASSPGTRTGEKLFF. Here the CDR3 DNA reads TGTGCCAGCAGTCCGGGGACGAGAACGGGTGAAAAACTGTTTTTT.

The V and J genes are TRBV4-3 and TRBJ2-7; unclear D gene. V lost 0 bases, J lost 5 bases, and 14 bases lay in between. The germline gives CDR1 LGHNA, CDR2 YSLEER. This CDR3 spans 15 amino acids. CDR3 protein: CASSQEIYQENEQYF. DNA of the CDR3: TGCGCCAGCAGCCAAGAGATCTACCAGGAGAACGAGCAGTACTTC.

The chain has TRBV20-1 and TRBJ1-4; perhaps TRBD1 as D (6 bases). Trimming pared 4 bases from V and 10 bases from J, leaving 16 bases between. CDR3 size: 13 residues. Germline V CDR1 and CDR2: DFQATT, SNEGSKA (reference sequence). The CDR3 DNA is TGCAGTGCTAAACAGGGTAGATTGGGAAAACTGTTTTTT. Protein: CSAKQGRLGKLFF.

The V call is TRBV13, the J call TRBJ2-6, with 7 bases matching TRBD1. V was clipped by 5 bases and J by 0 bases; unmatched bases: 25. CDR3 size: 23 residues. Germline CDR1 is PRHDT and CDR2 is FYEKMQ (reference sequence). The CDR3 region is CASSIPRTGPLRGLFSGANVLTF. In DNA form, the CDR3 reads TGTGCCAGCAGCATCCCCCGGACAGGCCCCCTTCGAGGGCTTTTCTCTGGGGCCAACGTCCTGACTTTC.

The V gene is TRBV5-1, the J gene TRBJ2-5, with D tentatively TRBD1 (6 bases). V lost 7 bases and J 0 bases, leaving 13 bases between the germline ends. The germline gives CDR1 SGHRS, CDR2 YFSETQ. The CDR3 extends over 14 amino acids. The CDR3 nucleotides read TGCGCCAGCGGCCAACAGGGCTACCAAGAGACCCAGTACTTC. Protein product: CASGQQGYQETQYF.

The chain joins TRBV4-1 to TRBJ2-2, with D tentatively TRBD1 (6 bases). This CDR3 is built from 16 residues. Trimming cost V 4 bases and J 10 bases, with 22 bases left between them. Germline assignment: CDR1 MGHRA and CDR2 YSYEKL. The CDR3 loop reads CASSPRSQGLIVELFF. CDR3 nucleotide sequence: TGCGCCAGCAGCCCACGCTCACAGGGTCTGATCGTGGAGCTGTTTTTT.

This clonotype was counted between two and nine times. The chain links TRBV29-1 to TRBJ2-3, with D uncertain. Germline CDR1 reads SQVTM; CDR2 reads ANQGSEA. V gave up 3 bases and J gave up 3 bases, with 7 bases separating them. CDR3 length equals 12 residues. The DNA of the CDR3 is TGCAGCGTTGACAGAACTACAGATACGCAGTATTTT. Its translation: CSVDRTTDTQYF.

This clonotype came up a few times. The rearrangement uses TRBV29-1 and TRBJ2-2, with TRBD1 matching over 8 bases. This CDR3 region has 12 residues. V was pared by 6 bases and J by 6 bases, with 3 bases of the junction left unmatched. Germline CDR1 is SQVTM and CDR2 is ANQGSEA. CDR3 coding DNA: TGCAGCGTGACAGGGGCCGCCGGGGAGCTGTTTTTT. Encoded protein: CSVTGAAGELFF.

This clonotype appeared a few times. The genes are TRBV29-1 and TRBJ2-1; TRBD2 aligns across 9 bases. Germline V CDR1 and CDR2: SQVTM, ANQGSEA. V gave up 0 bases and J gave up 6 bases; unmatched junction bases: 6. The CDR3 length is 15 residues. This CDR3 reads CSVEDPSGGFNEQFF. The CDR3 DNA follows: TGCAGCGTTGAAGATCCCAGCGGGGGGTTCAATGAGCAGTTCTTC.

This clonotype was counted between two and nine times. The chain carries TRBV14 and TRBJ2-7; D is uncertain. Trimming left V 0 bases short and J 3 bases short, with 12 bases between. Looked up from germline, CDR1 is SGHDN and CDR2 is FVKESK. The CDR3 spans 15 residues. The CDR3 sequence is CASSQEFVAFYEQYF. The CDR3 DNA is TGTGCCAGCAGCCAAGAGTTTGTTGCCTTCTACGAGCAGTACTTC.

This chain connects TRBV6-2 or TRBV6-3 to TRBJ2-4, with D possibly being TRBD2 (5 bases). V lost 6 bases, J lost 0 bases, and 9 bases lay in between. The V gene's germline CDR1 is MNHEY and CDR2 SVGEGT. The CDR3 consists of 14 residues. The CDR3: CASRERLAKNIQYF. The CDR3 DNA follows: TGTGCCAGCAGGGAGCGGCTAGCCAAAAACATTCAGTACTTC.

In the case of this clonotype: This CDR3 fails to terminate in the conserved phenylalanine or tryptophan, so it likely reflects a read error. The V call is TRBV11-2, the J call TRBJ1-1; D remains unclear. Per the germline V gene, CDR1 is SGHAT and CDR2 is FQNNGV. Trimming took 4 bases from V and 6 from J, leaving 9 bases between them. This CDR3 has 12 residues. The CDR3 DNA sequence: TGTGCCAGCAGCTCCCCCGTTTCTGAAGCTTTCTAT. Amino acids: CASSSPVSEAFY.